Described below is a single T cell receptor beta chain sequence and its context. The data were taken from a study of blood T cell repertoires in COVID-19. Study-wide context: Spain, Italy and the United States supplied samples that represented acute and convalescent COVID-19. T cells, B-cell-depleted T cells, or PBMCs supplied cDNA or gDNA.

Participant reports of clinical history set cohort assignment. CDR1 SGHVS and CDR2 FNYEAQ come from the germline V gene. Trimming removed 5 bases from V and 7 bases from J, with 12 bases in between. There are 12 residues in the CDR3. Original methodology: Amplification of reference gene primers provided the estimated nucleated cell counts. The table came from immunoSEQ multiplex PCR; TCRdb's copy has only in-frame clones and leaves some out. V and J calls plus clone size are reproduced from that table; the DNA served to infer D and trimming. The data show approximately 220,000 clones, about nine tenths seen once.

The material sequenced was PBMCs or T cells enriched from blood (not recorded which). The genes are TRBV7-6 and TRBJ2-7; perhaps TRBD2 as D (5 bases). This receptor was obtained from a woman aged 25-40 years with acute COVID-19. CDR3 bases: TGTGCCAGCAGCACTCGGACGGGGGAGCAGTACTTC. Amino acids: CASSTRTGEQYF.